These 20 T cell receptor beta chains originate from one sample sequenced in a study of OX40 agonist ivuxolimab in advanced cancers. TCRdb's copy holds only in-frame clones and misses some; the assay was immunoSEQ multiplex PCR. The table lists more than 55,000 clones, 80% to 95% of them singletons. The sample in question was CD4+ or CD8+ T cells sorted from blood, obtained in a trial of the OX40 agonist ivuxolimab. These receptors originate from an adult with an advanced solid tumor such as melanoma, head and neck, liver or kidney cancer.

The CDR3 region is CASWDSPTEQYF. CDR3 coding DNA: TGCGCCAGCTGGGACAGCCCTACGGAGCAGTACTTC. The chain recombines TRBV5-1 with TRBJ2-7; 7 nucleotides align to TRBD1. Trimming cost V 7 bases and J 7 bases; bases outside gene matches: 8. This CDR3 region has 12 residues. Germline V gives CDR1 SGHRS, CDR2 YFSETQ. Combining the CDR3 with reference TRBV5-1 and TRBJ2-7 gives the whole variable domain KAGVTQTPRYLIKTRGQQVTLSCSPISGHRSVSWYQQTPGQGLQFLFEYFSETQRNKGNFPGRFSGRQFSNSRSEMNVSTLELGDSALYLCASWDSPTEQYFGPGTRLTVT.

This chain joins TRBV27 and TRBJ2-2, with D unresolved. Per germline, CDR1 MNHEY and CDR2 SMNVEV (reference sequence). The CDR3 has 13 amino acids. Trimming pared 6 bases from V and 4 bases from J, leaving 9 bases between. DNA for the CDR3: TGTGCCAGCAGCCCGGTTGGCACCGGGGAGCTGTTTTTT. This translates into CASSPVGTGELFF.

The chain is built from TRBV7-3 and TRBJ2-1; the match to TRBD1 covers 7 bases. V shed 5 bases, J shed 3 bases, and the junction held 7 bases outside the gene matches. From germline, CDR1 is SGHTA and CDR2 FQGTGA. This CDR3 is 15 amino acids long. CDR3 sequence: CASSATTGHYNEQFF. In DNA, the CDR3 is TGTGCCAGCAGCGCGACGACAGGGCACTACAATGAGCAGTTCTTC. Variable domain in full (rest from reference TRBV7-3 and TRBJ2-1): GAGVSQTPSNKVTEKGKYVELRCDPISGHTALYWYRQSLGQGPEFLIYFQGTGAADDSGLPNDRFFAVRPEGSVSTLKIQRTERGDSAVYLCASSATTGHYNEQFFGPGTRLTVL.

This clone was counted once. This chain connects TRBV10-3 to TRBJ2-7; tentative D call: TRBD2 (6 bases). This CDR3 is built from 15 residues. Germline V gene sequence: CDR1 ENHRY, CDR2 SYGVKD. Trimming took off 0 bases at V and 5 bases at J, with 14 bases between the two ends. The CDR3 sequence is CAISESAIGGNEQYF. The DNA for the CDR3 is TGTGCCATCAGTGAGTCGGCAATAGGAGGGAACGAGCAGTACTTC.

This chain links TRBV7-6 with TRBJ1-2; 12 nucleotides line up with TRBD1. With V trimmed by 5 bases and J by 8 bases, 15 bases remained unmatched. The CDR3 is 17 residues long. Germline CDR1 reads SGHVS; CDR2 reads FNYEAQ. Written as DNA, the CDR3 is TGTGCCAGCAGCCCACCTACCGGGACAGGGGGCGCGTGGGGCTACACCTTC. Translation: CASSPPTGTGGAWGYTF.

The chain combines TRBV5-1 with TRBJ2-1, with D uncertain. The V and J ends lost 4 bases and 4 bases respectively, with 12 bases between them. The CDR3 has 14 residues. Per germline, CDR1 SGHRS and CDR2 YFSETQ. The CDR3 DNA reads as TGCGCCAGCAGCGCCCTCACTCCATACAATGAGCAGTTCTTC. This encodes CASSALTPYNEQFF.

The chain joins TRBV7-9 to TRBJ1-5; perhaps TRBD1 as D (6 bases). The CDR3 runs to 15 residues. V was clipped by 4 bases and J by 6 bases, with 16 bases between them. Germline V CDR1 and CDR2: SEHNR, FQNEAQ (reference sequence). The CDR3 bases are TGTGCCAGCAGCTCACCTCGGGAGGGGGGTCAGCCCCAGCATTTT. Protein sequence: CASSSPREGGQPQHF.

The V call is TRBV2, the J call TRBJ2-1; 13 nucleotides match TRBD2. Germline V gene data show CDR1 as SNHLY and CDR2 as FYNNEI. Germline trimming cut 4 bases from V and 6 bases from J; bases unmatched to any gene: 6. This CDR3 has 16 amino acids. CDR3 nucleotides: TGTGCCAGCAGTGGATTGACTAGCGGGGGGCCCAATGAGCAGTTCTTC. Translated, it gives CASSGLTSGGPNEQFF.

The V and J genes are TRBV6-5 and TRBJ1-1, with unresolved D. The CDR3 length is 14 residues. Germline CDR1 MNHEY, CDR2 SVGAGI. Trimming left V 5 bases short and J 0 bases short, with 10 bases between. CDR3 sequence reads: CASSPAYMNTEAFF. The CDR3 DNA reads as TGTGCCAGCAGTCCGGCATACATGAACACTGAAGCTTTCTTT.

The rearrangement links TRBV4-3 to TRBJ2-7, with D perhaps matching TRBD1 (5 bases). Deletions cut 1 base from V and 2 bases from J, with 12 bases between. The CDR3 runs 15 residues. Germline V gene data show CDR1 as LGHNA and CDR2 as YSLEER. CDR3 residues: CASSQADTATYEQYF. CDR3 in DNA: TGCGCCAGCAGCCAAGCGGACACGGCTACCTACGAGCAGTACTTC.

The chain has TRBV4-1 and TRBJ1-1, with a tentative D call TRBD1 (5 bases). The CDR3 extends over 16 amino acids. CDR1 and CDR2 (germline): MGHRA, YSYEKL. Trimming left V 0 bases short and J 4 bases short, with 15 bases between. The CDR3 reads CASSQDFREGSTEAFF. CDR3 sequence (DNA): TGCGCCAGCAGCCAAGATTTCAGGGAAGGTAGCACTGAAGCTTTCTTT.

The chain combines TRBV6-5 with TRBJ1-4; D is perhaps TRBD1 (6 bases). CDR1 is MNHEY and CDR2 is SVGAGI in the germline V gene. Trimming removed 0 bases from V and 7 bases from J, with 12 bases in between. CDR3 length equals 15 residues. Written as DNA, the CDR3 is TGTGCCAGCAGTTACTCGCAGGGGTCAAGTGAAAAACTGTTTTTT. It yields the protein CASSYSQGSSEKLFF.

The chain recombines TRBV9 with TRBJ1-2; perhaps TRBD1 as D (5 bases). Germline values: CDR1 SGDLS, CDR2 YYNGEE. The CDR3 length is 14 residues. Trimming stripped 0 bases from V and 4 bases from J, with 10 bases between. The CDR3 is CASSVAGAGYGYTF. CDR3 DNA: TGTGCCAGCAGCGTAGCTGGGGCAGGCTATGGCTACACCTTC.

This clone was found once. This chain joins TRBV6-5 and TRBJ1-1; tentative D call: TRBD1 (5 bases). The CDR3 sequence is 14 residues long. Germline assignment: CDR1 MNHEY and CDR2 SVGAGI. The germline V and J ends were trimmed by 6 bases and 1 base, with 12 bases remaining between them. CDR3: CASRWGRGNTEAFF. DNA for the CDR3: TGTGCCAGCAGATGGGGACGGGGGAACACTGAAGCTTTCTTT.

The gene calls are TRBV27 and TRBJ1-1, with 7 nucleotides matching TRBD1. The CDR3 loop spans 16 amino acids. Trimming cost V 5 bases and J 1 base; bases outside gene matches: 10. Germline values: CDR1 MNHEY, CDR2 SMNVEV (reference sequence). The CDR3 nucleotides are TGTGCCAGCAGTGCATACTCTGGACAGGAGAACACTGAAGCTTTCTTT. Translated: CASSAYSGQENTEAFF.

The gene calls are TRBV15 and TRBJ2-5; 8 nucleotides line up with TRBD2. After removal of 2 bases from V and 2 bases from J, the junction contained 4 bases not matched to a gene. CDR3 length equals 15 residues. Germline CDR1 and CDR2: LNHNV and YYDKDF (reference sequence). CDR3: CATSRRLAPQETQYF. CDR3 in DNA: TGTGCCACCAGCAGAAGACTAGCGCCTCAAGAGACCCAGTACTTC.

This clone has only one observation. The chain employs TRBV4-1 and TRBJ2-7; the D is unclear. This CDR3 is built from 14 residues. Germline V lookup: CDR1 MGHRA, CDR2 YSYEKL. V lost 1 base, J lost 0 bases, and 7 bases lay in between. The CDR3 loop reads CASSQVGNSYEQYF. In DNA form, the CDR3 reads TGCGCCAGCAGCCAAGTGGGGAACTCCTACGAGCAGTACTTC.

Comment on this clone: Other nucleotide sequences from this sample produce the same CDR3. This chain uses TRBV7-9 with TRBJ1-5, with D maybe TRBD1 (5 bases). Germline V lookup: CDR1 SEHNR, CDR2 FQNEAQ (reference sequence). Trimming removed 4 bases from V and 4 bases from J, with 5 bases in between. The CDR3 length is 12 residues. CDR3 amino acids: CASSSGNQPQHF. CDR3 bases: TGTGCCAGCAGCTCAGGGAATCAGCCCCAGCATTTT. Using reference TRBV7-9 and TRBJ1-5 for the parts outside the CDR3, the full variable domain is DTGVSQNPRHKITKRGQNVTFRCDPISEHNRLYWYRQTLGQGPEFLTYFQNEAQLEKSRLLSDRFSAERPKGSFSTLEIQRTEQGDSAMYLCASSSGNQPQHFGDGTRLSIL.

This chain connects TRBV6-5 to TRBJ2-7; D ambiguous. CDR1 is MNHEY, CDR2 SVGAGI, per germline. The V end lost 8 bases, the J end lost 0 bases, and 5 bases lay between the germline ends. CDR3 length: 11 residues. The CDR3 sequence is CASAFSYEQYF. The CDR3 nucleotides are TGTGCCAGCGCCTTCTCCTACGAGCAGTACTTC.

The J gene is TRBJ2-2, the V gene TRBV2; no reliable D call. Germline CDR1 reads SNHLY; CDR2 reads FYNNEI. This CDR3 is built from 12 residues. V was pared by 6 bases and J by 5 bases, with 7 bases between. CDR3 residues: CASRTGTGELFF. CDR3 sequence (DNA): TGTGCCAGCAGGACTGGGACCGGGGAGCTGTTTTTT.